Each of the 4 T cell receptor beta chains below was sequenced from the same sample in a study of cytotoxic CD8 clonotypes in ibrutinib-treated CLL. Some clones are missing from TCRdb's copy, which holds only in-frame ones; the method was immunoSEQ multiplex PCR. Altogether 60,000 to 70,000 clones are present, around three fifths being singletons, with the ten largest covering roughly 14%. The source was PBMCs, collected after 12 months of ibrutinib treatment. These receptors were taken from a human donor with chronic lymphocytic leukemia.

The V gene is TRBV27, the J gene TRBJ2-1, with 7 bases matching TRBD2. CDR3 length: 16 amino acids. From germline, CDR1 is MNHEY and CDR2 SMNVEV (reference sequence). The V gene end was trimmed by 5 bases and the J gene end by 9 bases; junction bases not matched to a gene: 16. Written as DNA, the CDR3 is TGTGCCAGCAGTCCCCATTTTATTAGCGGGTCTTTTGAGCAGTTCTTC. Protein sequence: CASSPHFISGSFEQFF.

The rearrangement uses TRBV30 and TRBJ2-1, with TRBD2 matching over 9 bases. Losses at the gene ends were 3 bases for V and 6 bases for J; bases not matched to a gene: 3. The V gene's germline CDR1 is GTSNPN and CDR2 SVGIG (reference sequence). CDR3 length equals 13 residues. CDR3 sequence reads: CAWSGLAINEQFF. CDR3 in DNA: TGTGCCTGGAGCGGACTAGCGATCAATGAGCAGTTCTTC.

The rearrangement joins TRBV7-9 to TRBJ2-2; TRBD1 is a possible D gene (6 bases). V lost 4 bases to trimming and J lost 2 bases, with 14 bases between them. The germline V gene encodes CDR1 SEHNR and CDR2 FQNEAQ (reference sequence). The length of the CDR3 is 16 residues. The CDR3 DNA reads TGTGCCAGCAGCTGGGGTCGGACAGACAACACCGGGGAGCTGTTTTTT. It is translated as CASSWGRTDNTGELFF.

The chain joins TRBV5-6 to TRBJ2-3; 12 nucleotides agree with TRBD2. V lost 4 bases to trimming and J lost 4 bases; unmatched junction nucleotides: 1. CDR1 SGHDT and CDR2 YYEEEE come from the germline V gene. There are 14 residues in the CDR3. The CDR3: CASSPSGGADTQYF. DNA for the CDR3: TGTGCCAGCAGCCCTAGCGGGGGGGCAGATACGCAGTATTTT.